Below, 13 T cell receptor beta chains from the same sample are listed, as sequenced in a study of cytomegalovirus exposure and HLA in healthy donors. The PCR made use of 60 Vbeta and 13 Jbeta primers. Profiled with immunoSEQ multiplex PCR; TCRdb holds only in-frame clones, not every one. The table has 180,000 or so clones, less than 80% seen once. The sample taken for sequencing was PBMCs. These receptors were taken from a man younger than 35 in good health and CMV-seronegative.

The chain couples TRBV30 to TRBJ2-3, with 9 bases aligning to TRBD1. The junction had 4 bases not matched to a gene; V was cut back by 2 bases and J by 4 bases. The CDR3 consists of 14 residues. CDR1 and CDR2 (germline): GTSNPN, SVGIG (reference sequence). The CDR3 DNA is TGTGCCTGGAGTCACAGGGGGCCGCCAGATACGCAGTATTTT. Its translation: CAWSHRGPPDTQYF.

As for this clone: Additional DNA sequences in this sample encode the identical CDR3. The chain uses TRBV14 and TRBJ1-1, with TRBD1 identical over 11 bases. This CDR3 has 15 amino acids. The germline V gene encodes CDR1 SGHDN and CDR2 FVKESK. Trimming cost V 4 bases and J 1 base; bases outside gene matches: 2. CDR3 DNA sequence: TGTGCCAGCAGCCTAGGACAGGGGGCGAACACTGAAGCTTTCTTT. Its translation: CASSLGQGANTEAFF.

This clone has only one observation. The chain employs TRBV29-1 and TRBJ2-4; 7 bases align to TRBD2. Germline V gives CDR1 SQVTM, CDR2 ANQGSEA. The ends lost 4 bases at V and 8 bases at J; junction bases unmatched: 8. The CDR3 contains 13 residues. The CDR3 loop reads CSVVGTTGDIQYF. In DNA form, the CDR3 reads TGCAGCGTTGTTGGGACTACCGGTGACATTCAGTACTTC.

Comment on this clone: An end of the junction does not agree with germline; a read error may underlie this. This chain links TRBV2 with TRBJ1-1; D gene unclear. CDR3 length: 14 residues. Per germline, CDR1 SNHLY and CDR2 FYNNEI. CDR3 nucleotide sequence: TGTGCCAGCAGTGAACAGGTAACCAACACTGGAGCTTTCTTT. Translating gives CASSEQVTNTGAFF.

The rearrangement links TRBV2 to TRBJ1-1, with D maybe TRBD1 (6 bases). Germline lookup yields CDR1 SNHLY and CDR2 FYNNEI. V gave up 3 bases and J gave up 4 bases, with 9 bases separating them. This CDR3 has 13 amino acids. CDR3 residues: CASSELQGTEAFF. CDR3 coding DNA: TGTGCCAGCAGTGAGCTACAGGGCACTGAAGCTTTCTTT.

The CDR3, as DNA: TGTGCCAGCAGTCAAGAGGGGGCGATAACTGAAGCTTTCTTT. It codes for CASSQEGAITEAFF. V and J are TRBV6-1 and TRBJ1-1, with TRBD1 matching 7 bases. V shed 5 bases, J shed 5 bases, and the junction held 8 bases outside the gene matches. CDR3 size: 14 residues. CDR1 is MNHNS and CDR2 is SASEGT in the germline V gene.

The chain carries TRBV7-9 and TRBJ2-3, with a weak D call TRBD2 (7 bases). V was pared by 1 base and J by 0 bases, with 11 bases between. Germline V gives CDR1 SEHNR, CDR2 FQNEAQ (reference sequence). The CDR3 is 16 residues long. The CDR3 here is CASSLDGGPSTDTQYF. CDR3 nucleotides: TGTGCCAGCAGCTTAGACGGGGGGCCTAGCACAGATACGCAGTATTTT.

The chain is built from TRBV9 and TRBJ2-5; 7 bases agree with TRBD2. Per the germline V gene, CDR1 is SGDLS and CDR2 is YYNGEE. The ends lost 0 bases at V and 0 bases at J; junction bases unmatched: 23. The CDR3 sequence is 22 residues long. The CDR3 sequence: CASSVAPSEFRLGLVDQETQYF. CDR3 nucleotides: TGTGCCAGCAGCGTAGCTCCGTCGGAGTTTCGGCTCGGACTAGTCGACCAAGAGACCCAGTACTTC.

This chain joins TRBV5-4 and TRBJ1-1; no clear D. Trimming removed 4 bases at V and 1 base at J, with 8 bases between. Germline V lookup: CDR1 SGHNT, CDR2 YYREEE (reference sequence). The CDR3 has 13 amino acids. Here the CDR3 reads CASSEPRNTEAFF. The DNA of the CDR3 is TGTGCCAGCAGCGAACCCAGGAACACTGAAGCTTTCTTT.

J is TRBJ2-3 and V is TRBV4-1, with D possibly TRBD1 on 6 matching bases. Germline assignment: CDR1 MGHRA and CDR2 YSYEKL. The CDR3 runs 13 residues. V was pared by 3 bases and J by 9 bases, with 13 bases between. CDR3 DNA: TGCGCCAGCAGCCAGGGGGCCCCTTTGACGCAGTATTTT. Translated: CASSQGAPLTQYF.

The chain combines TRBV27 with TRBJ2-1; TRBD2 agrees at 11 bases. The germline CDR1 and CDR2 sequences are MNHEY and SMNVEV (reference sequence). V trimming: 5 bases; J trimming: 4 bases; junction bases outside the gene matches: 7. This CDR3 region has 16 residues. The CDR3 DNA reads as TGTGCCAGCAGTGACATAGCGGGAGGGCCTTACAATGAGCAGTTCTTC. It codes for CASSDIAGGPYNEQFF.

CDR3 sequence (DNA): TGTGCCACCCCTACCGGACAGGAGCCTTATAGCAATCAGCCCCAGCATTTT. It translates to CATPTGQEPYSNQPQHF. The chain links TRBV15 to TRBJ1-5; TRBD1 matches 7 bases. Trimming took 8 bases from V and 0 from J; bases not matched to a gene: 13. Germline values: CDR1 LNHNV, CDR2 YYDKDF (reference sequence). The CDR3 length is 17 residues. Combining the CDR3 with reference TRBV15 and TRBJ1-5 gives the whole variable domain DAMVIQNPRYQVTQFGKPVTLSCSQTLNHNVMYWYQQKSSQAPKLLFHYYDKDFNNEADTPDNFQSRRPNTSFCFLDIRSPGLGDTAMYLCATPTGQEPYSNQPQHFGDGTRLSIL.

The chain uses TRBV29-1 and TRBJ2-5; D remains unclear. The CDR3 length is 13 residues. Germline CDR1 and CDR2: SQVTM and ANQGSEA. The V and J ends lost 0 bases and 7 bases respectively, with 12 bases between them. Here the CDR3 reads CSVEDRTPGTQYF. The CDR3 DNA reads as TGCAGCGTTGAAGATCGCACCCCCGGGACCCAGTACTTC.